Listed here is a single T cell receptor (beta chain). These data come from a study of T cells in Graves' hyperthyroidism and ophthalmopathy. Amplification of TCR beta CDR3 regions used RNA as the template. Using the HTBI primer set, a first-round RT-PCR was run on the TCR CDR3. TCRdb reprocessed the multiplex PCR reads with MiXCR, giving one entry per CDR3 protein. The table lists 600,000 or so distinct CDR3 sequences, approximately 15% of them singletons, with roughly 6.9% in the top ten. The ends lost 8 bases at V and 7 bases at J; junction bases unmatched: 11. The CDR3 loop spans 15 amino acids. The germline V gene encodes CDR1 SGHNT and CDR2 YENEEA.

This chain joins TRBV11-3 and TRBJ2-2; TRBD2 matches at 9 bases. This clonotype originated in a woman under 30 with Graves' ophthalmopathy. The sample comprised blood. The CDR3 sequence: CASRGEAGGVGELFF. Here the CDR3 DNA reads TGTGCCAGCCGGGGGGAAGCGGGAGGCGTCGGGGAGCTGTTTTTT.